This TCR beta chain stems from a study of T cell clonotyping in hematopoietic cell transplantation. Clones were sequenced by immunoSEQ multiplex PCR, and TCRdb holds only the in-frame ones, with some missing. The sample shows around 14,000 clones, about 60% of them seen only once. V lost 1 base, J lost 6 bases, and 0 bases stayed unmatched. The CDR3 totals 13 residues. Germline loops: CDR1 SGHDT, CDR2 YYEEEE. Sequences were obtained from PBMCs. The chain links TRBV5-6 to TRBJ1-5; 8 positions match TRBD1. The sequence derives from a human donor who either received an allogeneic hematopoietic cell transplant for a myeloid malignancy or was a related donor (not recorded which). Some clones in this sample may be carry-over from other donors' samples. DNA of the CDR3: TGTGCCAGCAGCTTGACAGGGGGTCAGCCCCAGCATTTT. Translated, it gives CASSLTGGQPQHF.